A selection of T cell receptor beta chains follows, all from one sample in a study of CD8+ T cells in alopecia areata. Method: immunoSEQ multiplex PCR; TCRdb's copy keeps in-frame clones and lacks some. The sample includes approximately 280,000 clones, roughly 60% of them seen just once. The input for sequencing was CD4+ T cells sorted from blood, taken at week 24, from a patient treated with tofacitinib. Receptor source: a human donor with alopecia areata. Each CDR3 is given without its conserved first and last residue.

ASRRFQNNEQF TRBJ2-1 TRBV2
ASSNPPGGLRDTQY TRBJ2-3 TRBV7-8
ASSPIGVNTEAF TRBJ1-1 TRBV11-1
ASSPGTTDTQY TRBJ2-3 TRBV7-2
ASSLGGRDLSGNTEAF TRBJ1-1 TRBV5-4
ASSVMRLAGANTGELF TRBJ2-2 TRBV5-4
ASSITSGVHNEQF TRBJ2-1 TRBV19
ASSSYSGLYEQY TRBJ2-7 TRBV5-4
ASSPPGVEETQY TRBJ2-5 TRBV4-1
ASSPAGHTDTQY TRBJ2-3 TRBV11-2
ATRQGSDTQY TRBJ2-3 TRBV2
ASSPLAGMVEKLF TRBJ1-4 TRBV18
ATSRGKVGEQF TRBJ2-1 TRBV15
AWSVQGFSNEKLF TRBJ1-4 TRBV30
ASSPGIRPGANVLT TRBJ2-6 TRBV5-1
ASRTGAGYT TRBJ1-2 TRBV7-2
ASSSRSSYEQY TRBJ2-7 TRBV7-2
ASRVVGGYTGELF TRBJ2-2 TRBV4-1
AWLRDGPAGPLH TRBJ1-6 TRBV30
AWSVIPEGEQY TRBJ2-7 TRBV30
SVALTLGQGSHGYT TRBJ1-2 TRBV29-1
ASSSLPTGPYEQY TRBJ2-7 TRBV28
ASSYHGMSTDTQY TRBJ2-3 TRBV7-9
ASSPRGETQY TRBJ2-5 TRBV7-9
ASSERRQGNSPLH TRBJ1-6 TRBV13
ASSQDTGAETQY TRBJ2-5 TRBV4-2
ASSEGVGQPQH TRBJ1-5 TRBV25-1
ASITGGGETQY TRBJ2-5 TRBV2
AWRGATYNEQF TRBJ2-1 TRBV30
ASSFQGEAETQY TRBJ2-5 TRBV7-9
ASSRSGTKGYT TRBJ1-2 TRBV7-2
ASSPGPLAGGSGEDTQY TRBJ2-3 TRBV7-6
ASSLPTLRGSPLH TRBJ1-6 TRBV27
AWSVRDFGASGNTIY TRBJ1-3 TRBV30
ASSSPGSTDTQY TRBJ2-3 TRBV5-1
SSLGRGISNEQF TRBJ2-1 TRBV29-1
AWGGTGKDSPLH TRBJ1-6 TRBV30
ASSLGWETQY TRBJ2-5 TRBV11-2
SVTPRGRRETQY TRBJ2-5 TRBV29-1
ASRRDRGYGYT TRBJ1-2 TRBV27
ASSVAWSGTQY TRBJ2-5 TRBV9
ASSLNPGTTNTGELF TRBJ2-2 TRBV5-5
ASSQVRQGGGAGELF TRBJ2-2 TRBV4-1
ACRILGGTDTQY TRBJ2-3 TRBV30
ASSGAQEVAQY TRBJ2-5 TRBV2